These 21 T cell receptor beta chains were sequenced from one sample in a study of T-cell memory formation after mild COVID-19 (dated by TCRdb to the early 2020s). The library was obtained by 5' RACE. These reads were obtained on an Illumina NovaSeq 6000. TCRdb cleaned the public reads at Q25 with fastp, built clones with MiXCR and kept in-frame beta chains. Every CDR3 protein is listed once, alongside the most common genes and DNA of its rows. Recorded for this sample are under 400,000 distinct CDR3 sequences; approximately 29% of them occurred a single time. The ten largest clonotypes hold 13% of the sample. Sample: PBMCs or a T cell subset sorted from them (not recorded which). The receptor source for this set is an adult woman who had mild COVID-19 (a few samples of this study predate the infection). The sample titles of this study are shuffled in the database, so cell type and time point are left out; the donor was told from shared clones.

This clonotype was seen a few times. The CDR3 protein is CASSLTSGRYEQFF. CDR3 coding DNA: TGCGCCAGCAGCTTGACTAGCGGGAGGTACGAGCAGTTCTTC. This chain links TRBV5-1 with TRBJ2-1; 12 bases agree with TRBD2. The junction had 3 bases not matched to a gene; V was cut back by 1 base and J by 10 bases. Per the germline V gene, CDR1 is SGHRS and CDR2 is YFSETQ. The CDR3 is 14 residues long. Based on the CDR3 plus reference TRBV5-1 and TRBJ2-1, the full variable domain is KAGVTQTPRYLIKTRGQQVTLSCSPISGHRSVSWYQQTPGQGLQFLFEYFSETQRNKGNFPGRFSGRQFSNSRSEMNVSTLELGDSALYLCASSLTSGRYEQFFGPGTRLTVL.

CDR3 protein: CASSPGTGAFTGELFF. Here the CDR3 DNA reads TGTGCCAGCAGTCCCGGGACAGGGGCTTTCACCGGGGAGCTGTTTTTT. This sequence joins TRBV7-2 and TRBJ2-2, with 10 bases identical to TRBD1. CDR3 size: 16 residues. The J segment lost 4 bases and the V segment lost 6 bases, leaving 8 bases of the junction unmatched. Looked up from germline, CDR1 is SGHTA and CDR2 is FQGNSA.

CDR3 nucleotides: TGCAGCGTATGGTCGGGGAACTACGAGCAGTACTTC. Protein: CSVWSGNYEQYF. The chain is built from TRBV29-1 and TRBJ2-7; a weak D match, TRBD2 (5 bases). V lost 6 bases, J lost 3 bases, and 12 bases lay in between. This CDR3 has 12 residues. Germline-derived CDR1 and CDR2 are SQVTM and ANQGSEA.

This clonotype came up a few times. The rearrangement joins TRBV6-2 or TRBV6-3 to TRBJ2-7, with 10 bases that match TRBD1. This CDR3 is 16 amino acids long. V lost 6 bases and J lost 2; bases outside the gene matches: 10. Per the germline V gene, CDR1 is MNHEY and CDR2 is SVGEGT. The CDR3 loop is CASRSNPGQGTYEQYF. Here the CDR3 DNA reads TGTGCCAGCAGATCCAACCCGGGACAGGGGACCTACGAGCAGTACTTC.

The chain joins TRBV5-1 to TRBJ1-4; no reliable D call. The CDR3 covers 13 residues. CDR1 is SGHRS and CDR2 is YFSETQ in the germline V gene. V was clipped by 3 bases and J by 7 bases, with 10 bases between them. CDR3: CASSYERGEKLFF. The CDR3, as DNA: TGCGCCAGCAGCTACGAACGCGGTGAAAAACTGTTTTTT.

This clonotype appeared a few times. The chain uses TRBV15 and TRBJ2-1, with 9 nucleotides matching TRBD2. Germline V CDR1 and CDR2: LNHNV, YYDKDF (reference sequence). This CDR3 comprises 14 residues. The V gene end was trimmed by 8 bases and the J gene end by 4 bases; junction bases not matched to a gene: 6. This CDR3 reads CATAGGPGYNEQFF. The CDR3 DNA follows: TGTGCCACCGCGGGGGGGCCCGGATACAATGAGCAGTTCTTC.

The sample holds a few counts of this clonotype. V and J are TRBV3-1 and TRBJ1-1; no clear D. The CDR3 has 14 residues. Germline V gives CDR1 LGHDT, CDR2 YNNKEL (reference sequence). V was trimmed by 4 bases and J by 5 bases, leaving 14 bases between them. The CDR3 bases are TGTGCCAGCAGCCCGGACGGCAGAAGAACTGAAGCTTTCTTT. It codes for CASSPDGRRTEAFF.

The chain has TRBV12-3 or TRBV12-4 and TRBJ2-3, with no clear D. V was shortened by 1 base and J by 8 bases, with 13 bases between the two germline ends. This CDR3 has 14 amino acids. The CDR3 DNA is TGTGCCAGCAGTTTAGGCACACTCCGTGTTACGCAGTATTTT. This gives the protein CASSLGTLRVTQYF.

V usage is TRBV3-1 and J usage is TRBJ1-1; TRBD1 is a possible D gene (5 bases). Germline values: CDR1 LGHDT, CDR2 YNNKEL (reference sequence). This CDR3 is built from 13 residues. The germline V and J ends were trimmed by 2 bases and 4 bases, with 8 bases remaining between them. CDR3 bases: TGTGCCAGCAGCCAACCTGGGGCCACTGAAGCTTTCTTT. It codes for CASSQPGATEAFF.

The J gene is TRBJ2-2, the V gene TRBV7-9; D is uncertain. Germline V gene lookup returns CDR1 SEHNR and CDR2 FQNEAQ (reference sequence). CDR3 size: 16 residues. Trimming took 5 bases from V and 1 from J, leaving 14 bases between them. CDR3 in amino acids: CASSPPEAQNTGELFF. DNA for the CDR3: TGTGCCAGCAGCCCACCTGAAGCGCAGAACACCGGGGAGCTGTTTTTT.

This clonotype appeared once. CDR3 amino acids: CASSLLTSGVKDTQYF. The CDR3 coding sequence is TGTGCCAGCAGCTTGTTGACTAGCGGGGTGAAAGATACGCAGTATTTT. V gene TRBV5-5 combines with J gene TRBJ2-3; 11 bases are shared with TRBD2. In germline, CDR1 is SGHKS, CDR2 YYEKEE (reference sequence). The CDR3 sequence is 16 residues long. V was pared by 1 base and J by 5 bases, with 6 bases of the junction left unmatched.

This clonotype was detected only a few times. The chain links TRBV5-6 to TRBJ2-3; 12 bases line up with TRBD2. V trimming: 2 bases; J trimming: 4 bases; junction bases outside the gene matches: 2. The CDR3 spans 15 residues. Germline-derived CDR1 and CDR2 are SGHDT and YYEEEE. CDR3: CASSFGLAGSDTQYF. The CDR3 DNA reads as TGTGCCAGCAGCTTTGGACTAGCGGGGTCAGATACGCAGTATTTT.

This clonotype occurred a few times. The chain links TRBV24-1 to TRBJ2-5; either TRBD1 or TRBD2 may supply D (5 bases each). The CDR3 extends over 16 amino acids. CDR1 and CDR2 (germline): KGHDR, SFDVKD. V was pared by 3 bases and J by 5 bases, with 18 bases between. The CDR3 DNA is TGTGCCACCAGTGATCTGACAGAGAGGGATAGGGAGACCCAGTACTTC. Translation gives CATSDLTERDRETQYF.

The chain is built from TRBV6-5 and TRBJ2-1; D may be TRBD1 (5 bases). The V end lost 4 bases, the J end lost 7 bases, and 11 bases lay between the germline ends. This CDR3 region has 13 residues. Germline V gene data show CDR1 as MNHEY and CDR2 as SVGAGI. In nucleotides, the CDR3 is TGTGCCAGCAGTTTCCCCCAGGGAAATGAGCAGTTCTTC. Protein sequence: CASSFPQGNEQFF.

The genes are TRBV6-1 and TRBJ2-7; TRBD1 agrees at 9 bases. Germline-derived CDR1 and CDR2 are MNHNS and SASEGT. V lost 5 bases, J lost 7 bases, and 6 bases stayed unmatched. The CDR3 runs to 13 residues. The CDR3 is CASSRTGVQEQYF. The CDR3 DNA sequence: TGTGCCAGCAGTAGGACAGGGGTTCAGGAGCAGTACTTC.

This clonotype has only a few counts. CDR3: CSARPGRLSSYTF. The CDR3 nucleotides read TGCAGTGCTAGACCCGGACGGCTCTCGAGCTACACCTTC. The chain combines TRBV20-1 with TRBJ1-2; no clear D gene. Germline CDR1 is DFQATT and CDR2 is SNEGSKA (reference sequence). The CDR3 length is 13 residues. V was pared by 2 bases and J by 9 bases, with 16 bases between.

This clonotype was found a few times. This chain links TRBV7-2 with TRBJ2-7, with 7 bases fitting TRBD2. V trimming: 2 bases; J trimming: 2 bases; junction bases outside the gene matches: 9. The CDR3 covers 16 residues. The germline gives CDR1 SGHTA, CDR2 FQGNSA. This CDR3 is CASSLRSGTGTYEQYF. The CDR3 DNA is TGTGCCAGCAGCTTAAGGAGCGGGACCGGAACCTACGAGCAGTACTTC.

The rearrangement joins TRBV15 to TRBJ1-1, with D possibly being TRBD1 (5 bases). Germline CDR1 LNHNV, CDR2 YYDKDF (reference sequence). V was shortened by 1 base and J by 0 bases, with 9 bases between the two germline ends. CDR3 length: 15 residues. This chain's CDR3 is CATSRGVGVNTEAFF. CDR3 sequence (DNA): TGTGCCACCAGCAGAGGCGTGGGGGTGAACACTGAAGCTTTCTTT.

The CDR3 is CAWRNARRYGYTF. The CDR3 DNA sequence: TGTGCCTGGAGAAACGCCCGTCGGTATGGCTACACCTTC. This chain joins TRBV30 and TRBJ1-2; the D is unclear. With 3 bases removed from V and 5 bases from J, the gap between germline ends came to 13 bases. The germline CDR1 and CDR2 sequences are GTSNPN and SVGIG (reference sequence). The CDR3 loop spans 13 amino acids.

The chain links TRBV6-2 or TRBV6-3 to TRBJ1-1, with 7 bases aligning to TRBD1. The length of the CDR3 is 18 residues. Germline CDR1 and CDR2: MNHEY and SVGEGT. The J segment lost 4 bases and the V segment lost 0 bases, leaving 14 bases of the junction unmatched. The CDR3 loop reads CASSYSAGKGASGTEAFF. As DNA, the CDR3 is TGTGCCAGCAGTTACTCGGCGGGAAAGGGGGCCTCGGGCACTGAAGCTTTCTTT.

V and J are TRBV20-1 and TRBJ2-3, with D perhaps TRBD2 (7 bases). V was pared by 1 base and J by 5 bases, with 25 bases between. Germline CDR1 reads DFQATT; CDR2 reads SNEGSKA (reference sequence). CDR3 length: 18 amino acids. CDR3 amino acids: CSARGPAGAGGIGDTQYF. The CDR3 DNA reads TGCAGTGCTAGAGGCCCCGCGGGGGCGGGCGGAATAGGAGATACGCAGTATTTT.